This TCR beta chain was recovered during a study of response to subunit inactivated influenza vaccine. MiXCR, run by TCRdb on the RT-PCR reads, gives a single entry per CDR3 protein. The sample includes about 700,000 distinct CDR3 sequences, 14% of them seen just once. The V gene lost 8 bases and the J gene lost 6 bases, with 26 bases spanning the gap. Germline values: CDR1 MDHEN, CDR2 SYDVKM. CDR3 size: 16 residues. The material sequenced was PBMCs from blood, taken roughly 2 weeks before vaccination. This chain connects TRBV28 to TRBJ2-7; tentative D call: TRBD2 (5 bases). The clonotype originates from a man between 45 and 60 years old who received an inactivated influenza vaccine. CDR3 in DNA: TGTGCCAGCCGCGGAAATGCACTAGTTCAACCTAGCGAGCAGTACTTC. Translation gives CASRGNALVQPSEQYF. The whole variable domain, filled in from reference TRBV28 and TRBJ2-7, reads DVKVTQSSRYLVKRTGEKVFLECVQDMDHENMFWYRQDPGLGLRLIYFSYDVKMKEKGDIPEGYSVSREKKERFSLILESASTNQTSMYLCASRGNALVQPSEQYFGPGTRLTVT.